A selection of T cell receptor beta chains follows, all from one sample in a study of TIL therapy for anti-PD-1-resistant metastatic lung cancer. TCRdb's copy holds only in-frame clones and misses some; the assay was immunoSEQ multiplex PCR. This sample has about 59,000 clones, with 80% to 90% found just once. Source: blood, taken at baseline. These receptor sequences come from a person aged 25-80 years with non-small cell lung cancer. The CDR3 runs from the conserved cysteine through the conserved F or W. The order of the fields is V gene, clone size, J gene, CDR3 length, D gene, CDR3 protein, CDR3 DNA. D genes are given only for firm matches. Not every row has a clone size; where given, it reads once, few, many or a size class.

TRBV30	-	TRBJ2-1	11	-	CAWRGFNEQFF	TGTGCCTGGAGGGGATTCAATGAGCAGTTCTTC
TRBV27	-	TRBJ2-2	13	-	CASSFQAAGELFF	TGTGCCAGCAGTTTTCAGGCCGCCGGGGAGCTGTTTTTT
TRBV11-2	-	TRBJ1-4	15	TRBD1	CASSPWTGRGEKLFF	TGTGCCAGCAGCCCATGGACAGGGCGAGGTGAAAAACTGTTTTTT
TRBV7-3	-	TRBJ2-2	14	-	CASSWGPNTGELFF	TGTGCCAGCAGCTGGGGCCCGAACACCGGGGAGCTGTTTTTT
TRBV15	few	TRBJ2-7	15	TRBD2	CATSRDGTRYSEQYF	TGTGCCACCAGCAGAGACGGGACTAGATACTCCGAGCAGTACTTC
TRBV5-5	-	TRBJ1-4	16	TRBD1	CASKTNLGQGGEKLFF	TGTGCCAGCAAAACGAATTTAGGACAGGGGGGTGAAAAACTGTTTTTT
TRBV7-9	-	TRBJ1-4	15	-	CASSPGQLLNEKLFF	TGTGCCAGCAGCCCTGGACAGCTCCTAAATGAAAAACTGTTTTTT
TRBV5-4	-	TRBJ2-3	17	TRBD2	CASSLLLAGGYTDTQYF	TGTGCCAGCAGCTTGTTACTAGCGGGGGGATACACAGATACGCAGTATTTT
TRBV6-6	-	TRBJ2-7	15	TRBD1	CASSDRDRGLEEQYF	TGTGCCAGCAGTGACCGGGACAGGGGCTTGGAGGAGCAGTACTTC
TRBV20-1	-	TRBJ2-7	12	-	CSASQSSYEQYF	TGCAGTGCCAGTCAAAGTAGTTACGAGCAGTACTTC
TRBV5-1	-	TRBJ2-2	16	-	CASSLSVSPRRGELFF	TGCGCCAGCAGCTTGAGCGTCAGCCCCAGGAGAGGGGAGCTGTTTTTT
TRBV6-5	-	TRBJ2-7	13	TRBD2	CASTGLAGYEQYF	TGTGCCAGCACAGGGCTAGCGGGGTACGAGCAGTACTTC
TRBV7-2	-	TRBJ2-2	16	TRBD1	CASSPRRTGEGGELFF	TGTGCCAGCAGCCCTAGGCGGACAGGGGAGGGCGGGGAGCTGTTTTTT
TRBV3-1/TRBV3-2	-	TRBJ2-7	11	-	CASSRSYEQYF	TGTGCCAGCAGTCGCTCCTACGAGCAGTACTTC
TRBV5-1	few	TRBJ2-3	17	TRBD1	CASSGSGQFLSTDTQYF	TGCGCCAGCAGCGGATCGGGACAGTTTCTTAGCACAGATACGCAGTATTTT
TRBV6-4	-	TRBJ2-3	12	TRBD1	CASSSGQGAQYF	TGTGCCAGCAGCTCTGGACAGGGTGCGCAGTATTTT
TRBV14	once	TRBJ2-3	12	-	CASSTRVDTQYF	TGTGCCAGCAGCACCCGGGTTGATACGCAGTATTTT
TRBV19	once	TRBJ2-1	17	TRBD2	CASALGTTVASYNEQFF	TGTGCCAGTGCTCTAGGGACTACAGTAGCCTCCTACAATGAGCAGTTCTTC
TRBV27	-	TRBJ2-7	13	-	CASSLGRTYEQYF	TGTGCCAGCAGTTTAGGCAGAACCTACGAGCAGTACTTC
TRBV27	once	TRBJ1-1	15	TRBD1	CASRWRQGKGTEAFF	TGTGCCAGCAGGTGGCGACAGGGGAAGGGCACTGAAGCTTTCTTT
TRBV6-5	-	TRBJ1-2	14	TRBD1	CASSTGTGTIGYTF	TGTGCCAGCAGTACGGGGACAGGGACAATTGGCTACACCTTC
TRBV18	-	TRBJ2-6	16	-	CASSLFDASGANVLTF	TGTGCCAGCTCACTTTTCGATGCCTCTGGGGCCAACGTCCTGACTTTC
TRBV25-1	-	TRBJ1-6	15	-	CASSTKISGNSPLHF	TGTGCCAGCAGTACGAAGATTTCGGGGAATTCACCCCTCCACTTT
TRBV5-1	-	TRBJ1-2	13	-	CASSLGQSYGYTF	TGCGCCAGCAGCTTGGGACAGTCCTATGGCTACACCTTC
TRBV5-1	-	TRBJ1-1	15	-	CASSLTDGRNTEAFF	TGCGCCAGCAGCTTGACTGACGGGCGAAACACTGAAGCTTTCTTT
TRBV6-5	-	TRBJ2-3	14	-	CASTHRDTTDTQYF	TGTGCCAGCACCCATAGGGACACCACAGATACGCAGTATTTT
TRBV7-7	-	TRBJ2-5	14	-	CASSQTGTQETQYF	TGTGCCAGCAGCCAAACAGGGACCCAAGAGACCCAGTACTTC
TRBV4-3	-	TRBJ1-5	15	-	CASSLGVSSNQPQHF	TGCGCCAGCTCCCTAGGGGTCAGCAGCAATCAGCCCCAGCATTTT
TRBV18	-	TRBJ1-6	16	-	CASSPIRGWHNSPLHF	TGTGCCAGCTCACCGATACGTGGGTGGCATAATTCACCCCTCCACTTT
TRBV7-8	-	TRBJ2-7	14	-	CASSLGYSSYEQYF	TGTGCCAGCAGCTTAGGTTACAGCTCCTACGAGCAGTACTTC
TRBV27	-	TRBJ2-2	15	TRBD2	CASRRLSGITGELFF	TGTGCCAGCCGACGATTAAGCGGGATTACCGGGGAGCTGTTTTTT
TRBV20-1	once	TRBJ2-1	13	-	CSASEWVVGQQFF	TGCAGTGCTAGTGAGTGGGTGGTAGGACAGCAGTTCTTC
TRBV2	-	TRBJ2-1	19	TRBD2	CASSTLRTSGGARSNEQFF	TGTGCCAGCAGTACCCTGCGGACTAGCGGGGGGGCACGTTCCAATGAGCAGTTCTTC
TRBV5-4	-	TRBJ2-5	14	-	CASSFRDNQETQYF	TGTGCCAGCAGCTTCCGGGACAACCAAGAGACCCAGTACTTC
TRBV3-1/TRBV3-2	-	TRBJ1-4	16	-	CASSQVTAPTNEKLFF	TGTGCCAGCAGCCAAGTAACAGCCCCAACTAATGAAAAACTGTTTTTT
TRBV30	-	TRBJ1-1	13	-	CAWRGSWDTEAFF	TGTGCCTGGAGAGGTTCATGGGACACTGAAGCTTTCTTT
TRBV25-1	-	TRBJ2-3	16	TRBD2	CASSDVPSGRADTQYF	TGTGCCAGCAGTGATGTGCCTAGCGGGAGGGCAGATACGCAGTATTTT
TRBV5-1	-	TRBJ2-5	12	-	CASSLARETQYF	TGCGCCAGCAGCTTGGCTAGAGAGACCCAGTACTTC
TRBV29-1	-	TRBJ2-3	14	TRBD2	CSVTLAGATDTQYF	TGCAGCGTAACCTTAGCGGGGGCCACAGATACGCAGTATTTT
TRBV7-6	-	TRBJ2-5	12	-	CASSPLLETQYF	TGTGCCAGCAGCCCCCTACTGGAGACCCAGTACTTC
TRBV4-3	-	TRBJ1-1	13	-	CASSQVAAQGAFF	TGCGCCAGCAGCCAAGTCGCAGCCCAGGGAGCTTTCTTT
TRBV11-1	-	TRBJ2-5	16	TRBD2	CASSFRGSGGQETQYF	TGTGCCAGCAGCTTTCGCGGTAGCGGGGGCCAAGAGACCCAGTACTTC
TRBV3-1/TRBV3-2	-	TRBJ2-2	12	-	CASSENTGELFF	TGTGCCAGCAGCGAGAACACCGGGGAGCTGTTTTTT
TRBV7-8	once	TRBJ2-2	13	-	CASSTGWAGELFF	TGTGCCAGCAGCACCGGGTGGGCCGGGGAGCTGTTTTTT
TRBV28	-	TRBJ2-5	13	-	CASGSQAEETQYF	TGTGCCAGCGGTTCTCAGGCCGAAGAGACCCAGTACTTC
TRBV2	-	TRBJ2-1	11	-	CASRGGTEQFF	TGTGCCAGCAGGGGCGGGACGGAGCAGTTCTTC
TRBV7-7	-	TRBJ2-6	15	-	CASSAGGSGANVLTF	TGTGCCAGCAGCGCTGGGGGCTCTGGGGCCAACGTCCTGACTTTC
TRBV5-4	-	TRBJ1-2	12	-	CASSLDRDGYTF	TGTGCCAGCAGCTTGGACAGGGACGGCTACACCTTC
TRBV7-8	-	TRBJ1-1	13	-	CASSPVGYTEAFF	TGTGCCAGCAGCCCGGTAGGGTATACTGAAGCTTTCTTT
TRBV7-3	-	TRBJ2-6	17	TRBD2	CASSSKGLAAGANVLTF	TGTGCCAGCAGCTCGAAGGGACTAGCTGCTGGGGCCAACGTCCTGACTTTC
TRBV18	-	TRBJ1-6	19	-	CASSPSRTTDVSYNSPLHF	TGTGCCAGCTCACCCTCAAGGACTACTGACGTCTCCTATAATTCACCCCTCCACTTT
TRBV20-1	-	TRBJ1-5	13	TRBD1	CSASRDSDQPQHF	TGCAGTGCTAGTAGGGACAGCGATCAGCCCCAGCATTTT
TRBV27	few	TRBJ1-2	14	-	CASSLGLGSYGYTF	TGTGCCAGCAGTTTAGGCCTAGGAAGCTATGGCTACACCTTC